Following are 29 T cell receptor beta chains from one sample sequenced in a study of OX40 agonist ivuxolimab in advanced cancers. Assay: immunoSEQ multiplex PCR; the TCRdb copy retains only in-frame clones and omits some. The sample includes fewer than 55,000 clones, around 80% of them seen just once. The source material was CD4+ or CD8+ T cells sorted from blood, sampled in a trial of the OX40 agonist ivuxolimab. The origin of the receptors is an adult with an advanced solid tumor such as melanoma, head and neck, liver or kidney cancer.

The chain combines TRBV27 with TRBJ2-1, with D possibly being TRBD2 (6 bases). With 6 bases removed from V and 9 bases from J, the gap between germline ends came to 18 bases. Germline CDR1 MNHEY, CDR2 SMNVEV (reference sequence). This CDR3 comprises 14 residues. The CDR3 sequence is CASRAQGAGGEQFF. The DNA of the CDR3 is TGTGCCAGCAGGGCCCAGGGAGCGGGTGGTGAGCAGTTCTTC.

This chain uses TRBV19 with TRBJ1-5; TRBD1 agrees at 8 bases. The CDR3 length is 16 residues. Germline values: CDR1 LNHDA, CDR2 SQIVND (reference sequence). V shed 8 bases, J shed 0 bases, and the junction held 9 bases outside the gene matches. CDR3 nucleotide sequence: TGTGCCAGTCACAGGGGGGCCCTCTATAGCAATCAGCCCCAGCATTTT. Translated: CASHRGALYSNQPQHF.

The chain has TRBV7-2 and TRBJ1-2; D might be TRBD1 (5 bases). Per the germline V gene, CDR1 is SGHTA and CDR2 is FQGNSA. V was trimmed by 4 bases and J by 4 bases, leaving 16 bases between them. The length of the CDR3 is 15 residues. CDR3 sequence: CASSSLGTESYGYTF. Here the CDR3 DNA reads TGTGCCAGCAGCTCGCTGGGGACGGAATCCTATGGCTACACCTTC.

The V gene is TRBV7-9, the J gene TRBJ1-2; maybe TRBD1 (6 bases). Germline V gene sequence: CDR1 SEHNR, CDR2 FQNEAQ (reference sequence). The CDR3 covers 14 residues. The V end was cut by 7 bases, the J end by 4 bases, with 16 bases between. For the CDR3, the DNA is TGTGCCAGCACCGACGCACAGGGAGGCTATGGCTACACCTTC. Translation: CASTDAQGGYGYTF.

The chain combines TRBV27 with TRBJ1-1; the match to TRBD1 covers 10 bases. Germline V gives CDR1 MNHEY, CDR2 SMNVEV (reference sequence). The CDR3 is 14 amino acids. The V gene end was trimmed by 3 bases and the J gene end by 5 bases; junction bases not matched to a gene: 3. The CDR3 bases are TGTGCCAGCAGTTTCGACAGGGGGCAGACTGAAGCTTTCTTT. Translated: CASSFDRGQTEAFF.

V gene TRBV6-5 combines with J gene TRBJ2-7, with a possible D match to TRBD2 (6 bases). Germline-derived CDR1 and CDR2 are MNHEY and SVGAGI. The CDR3 length is 14 residues. V was cut by 6 bases and J by 1 base, with 13 bases left in between. CDR3 DNA sequence: TGTGCCAGCAGGCCTGGGGGGTCGTCCTACGAGCAGTACGTC. It codes for CASRPGGSSYEQYV.

This chain joins TRBV7-7 and TRBJ2-2; the match to TRBD1 covers 9 bases. V was clipped by 5 bases and J by 6 bases; unmatched bases: 10. The germline gives CDR1 SSHAT, CDR2 FNYEAQ (reference sequence). This CDR3 has 16 amino acids. In nucleotides, the CDR3 is TGTGCCAGCAGCGCATCCCGGACAGGGGATCCCGGGGAGCTGTTTTTT. It codes for CASSASRTGDPGELFF.

The chain uses TRBV4-1 and TRBJ1-2; 7 bases map to TRBD1. The V gene's germline CDR1 is MGHRA and CDR2 YSYEKL. This CDR3 has 14 residues. With 0 bases clipped from V and 13 bases from J, the junction kept 11 bases outside the gene matches. As DNA, the CDR3 is TGCGCCAGCAGCCAAGAAGGGGGCGTCTTGGAGGTCACCTTC. Translating gives CASSQEGGVLEVTF.

This clone has a single count. J is TRBJ2-7 and V is TRBV7-2, with 13 bases lining up with TRBD2. Germline V CDR1 and CDR2: SGHTA, FQGNSA. CDR3 size: 15 residues. The J segment lost 7 bases and the V segment lost 1 base, leaving 4 bases of the junction unmatched. The CDR3 DNA reads as TGTGCCAGCAGCTTAGGGACTAGCGGGAGTTGGGAGCAGTACTTC. The encoded protein is CASSLGTSGSWEQYF.

The V and J genes are TRBV7-8 and TRBJ2-5, with 7 bases matching TRBD1. Per germline, CDR1 SGHVS and CDR2 FQNEAQ. The CDR3 is 14 amino acids. Trimming cost V 5 bases and J 5 bases; bases outside gene matches: 8. CDR3 region: CASSPGTAWETQYF. DNA of the CDR3: TGTGCCAGCAGCCCGGGGACAGCCTGGGAGACCCAGTACTTC.

The chain has TRBV5-1 and TRBJ2-5, with 7 bases lining up with TRBD1. Germline V gene data show CDR1 as SGHRS and CDR2 as YFSETQ. The CDR3 loop spans 17 amino acids. V dropped 5 bases and J dropped 1; count of bases not matched to a gene: 14. In DNA form, the CDR3 reads TGCGCCAGCAGATTGTCCCCTTCCGACAGGGCCCAAGAGACCCAGTACTTC. Translating it yields CASRLSPSDRAQETQYF. Complete variable domain (other parts from reference TRBV5-1 and TRBJ2-5): KAGVTQTPRYLIKTRGQQVTLSCSPISGHRSVSWYQQTPGQGLQFLFEYFSETQRNKGNFPGRFSGRQFSNSRSEMNVSTLELGDSALYLCASRLSPSDRAQETQYFGPGTRLLVL.

This rearrangement joins TRBV9 to TRBJ2-5; D gene ambiguous. Trimming shortened V by 2 bases and J by 3 bases, and 8 bases separated the two germline ends. Looked up from germline, CDR1 is SGDLS and CDR2 is YYNGEE. The CDR3 is 13 amino acids. The CDR3 bases are TGTGCCAGCAGCGTGGCGGTCAAAGAGACCCAGTACTTC. Translation gives CASSVAVKETQYF.

The rearrangement joins TRBV11-2 to TRBJ2-3; D is unclear. V lost 1 base and J 3 bases, leaving 17 bases between the germline ends. CDR3 length equals 17 residues. Germline-derived CDR1 and CDR2 are SGHAT and FQNNGV. As DNA, the CDR3 is TGTGCCAGCAGCTTAGGGTCAGATCGAAGGGTGACAGATACGCAGTATTTT. As protein: CASSLGSDRRVTDTQYF.

The chain combines TRBV9 with TRBJ2-2, with D hard to call. From germline, CDR1 is SGDLS and CDR2 YYNGEE. The V gene lost 0 bases and the J gene lost 4 bases, with 10 bases spanning the gap. This CDR3 comprises 15 residues. Here the CDR3 DNA reads TGTGCCAGCAGCGTAGTAGAGACGGGCACCGGGGAGCTGTTTTTT. It codes for CASSVVETGTGELFF.

This clone was found once. The V call is TRBV7-2, the J call TRBJ2-3; 8 positions agree with TRBD1. Germline CDR1 is SGHTA and CDR2 is FQGNSA. With 5 bases clipped from V and 1 base from J, the junction kept 5 bases outside the gene matches. This CDR3 spans 15 amino acids. CDR3 residues: CASSPPGQGTDTQYF. As DNA, the CDR3 is TGTGCCAGCAGCCCACCGGGACAGGGCACAGATACGCAGTATTTT.

The chain carries TRBV10-1 and TRBJ2-7; either TRBD1 or TRBD2 may fit D (6 bases each). The germline V and J ends were trimmed by 7 bases and 2 bases, with 15 bases remaining between them. The CDR3 length is 14 residues. CDR1 is WNHNN, CDR2 SYGVQD, per germline (reference sequence). CDR3: CASMTAGGPYEQYV. The CDR3 coding sequence is TGCGCCAGCATGACAGCCGGGGGCCCCTACGAGCAGTACGTC.

The rearrangement uses TRBV7-2 and TRBJ2-3; TRBD2 matches 8 bases. The CDR3 contains 15 residues. V dropped 2 bases and J dropped 8; count of bases not matched to a gene: 9. Germline V lookup: CDR1 SGHTA, CDR2 FQGNSA. In nucleotides, the CDR3 is TGTGCCAGCAGCTTAACGGGAGGGCCGACCTCTACGCAGTATTTT. Translated, it gives CASSLTGGPTSTQYF.

The V and J genes are TRBV5-5 and TRBJ2-7; 8 positions agree with TRBD1. There are 14 residues in the CDR3. J was trimmed by 3 bases and V by 4 bases; bases with no gene match: 6. Germline-derived CDR1 and CDR2 are SGHKS and YYEKEE (reference sequence). The DNA for the CDR3 is TGTGCCAGCAGCACGACAGGGGTGATCTACGAGCAGTACTTC. It translates to CASSTTGVIYEQYF.

This clone has only one observation. Other DNA sequences in the same sample also yield this CDR3. This rearrangement joins TRBV19 to TRBJ2-3, with 7 bases lining up with TRBD2. CDR3 length equals 13 residues. Looked up from germline, CDR1 is LNHDA and CDR2 is SQIVND (reference sequence). Unmatched junction bases numbered 0, after V lost 2 bases and J lost 4 bases. CDR3 sequence (DNA): TGTGCCAGTAGTATACGGGGGGCAGATACGCAGTATTTT. Translating it yields CASSIRGADTQYF.

This rearrangement joins TRBV19 to TRBJ2-7; TRBD1 aligns across 10 bases. V lost 5 bases to trimming and J lost 2 bases; unmatched junction nucleotides: 9. The CDR3 runs to 16 residues. Germline V gene lookup returns CDR1 LNHDA and CDR2 SQIVND (reference sequence). The CDR3 spells CASSAPRDRGTYEQYF. CDR3 sequence (DNA): TGTGCCAGTAGTGCCCCACGGGACAGGGGAACCTACGAGCAGTACTTC. Full variable domain (missing parts from reference TRBV19 and TRBJ2-7): DGGITQSPKYLFRKEGQNVTLSCEQNLNHDAMYWYRQDPGQGLRLIYYSQIVNDFQKGDIAEGYSVSREKKESFPLTVTSAQKNPTAFYLCASSAPRDRGTYEQYFGPGTRLTVT.

This chain connects TRBV4-3 to TRBJ2-1, with D possibly being TRBD1 (6 bases). CDR3 size: 18 residues. V lost 1 base to trimming and J lost 1 base, with 17 bases between them. Germline lookup yields CDR1 LGHNA and CDR2 YSLEER. The CDR3 DNA follows: TGCGCCAGCAGCCAAGGATGGCCGGGACATATTTCCTACAATGAGCAGTTCTTC. Translating it yields CASSQGWPGHISYNEQFF.

The chain is built from TRBV9 and TRBJ2-2; D not certain. The V and J ends lost 0 bases and 6 bases respectively, with 3 bases between them. Germline lookup yields CDR1 SGDLS and CDR2 YYNGEE. This CDR3 comprises 12 residues. The CDR3 DNA reads TGTGCCAGCAGCGTAGGTCCCGGGGAGCTGTTTTTT. Amino acids: CASSVGPGELFF.

This clone was seen once. The chain joins TRBV6-1 to TRBJ2-2; unclear D gene. Between the trimmed V and J ends, which lost 2 bases and 1 base, there was a span of 5 bases. Per the germline V gene, CDR1 is MNHNS and CDR2 is SASEGT. The CDR3 consists of 14 residues. The CDR3 region has the DNA TGTGCCAGCAGTGAAATGGGGAACACCGGGGAGCTGTTTTTT. Protein product: CASSEMGNTGELFF.

The rearrangement links TRBV5-1 to TRBJ2-3; D is perhaps TRBD1 or TRBD2 (6 bases each). V was cut by 0 bases and J by 5 bases, with 19 bases left in between. Germline values: CDR1 SGHRS, CDR2 YFSETQ. This CDR3 spans 17 amino acids. CDR3 in DNA: TGCGCCAGCAGCTTGGAGCCCGTGGGGGGCCCAGAAGATACGCAGTATTTT. It is translated as CASSLEPVGGPEDTQYF. Supplemented by reference TRBV5-1 and TRBJ2-3, the full variable domain reads KAGVTQTPRYLIKTRGQQVTLSCSPISGHRSVSWYQQTPGQGLQFLFEYFSETQRNKGNFPGRFSGRQFSNSRSEMNVSTLELGDSALYLCASSLEPVGGPEDTQYFGPGTRLTVL.

CDR3 sequence reads: CAWRSGGTTGELFF. CDR3 coding DNA: TGTGCCTGGAGGAGCGGGGGTACCACCGGGGAGCTGTTTTTT. The chain joins TRBV30 to TRBJ2-2, with 8 positions matching TRBD2. Per the germline V gene, CDR1 is GTSNPN and CDR2 is SVGIG (reference sequence). The CDR3 length is 14 residues. V was pared by 3 bases and J by 4 bases, with 4 bases of the junction left unmatched.

Written as DNA, the CDR3 is TGCGCCACCCGACCCGGACTAGCGGGAGGCGCCGGGGAGCTGTTTTTT. This codes for CATRPGLAGGAGELFF. This sequence joins TRBV5-1 and TRBJ2-2; the match to TRBD2 covers 14 bases. Germline V CDR1 and CDR2: SGHRS, YFSETQ. CDR3 length: 16 amino acids. V gave up 9 bases and J gave up 6 bases; unmatched junction bases: 10.

This clone was seen only a few times. V gene TRBV27 combines with J gene TRBJ2-3, with a weak D call TRBD1 (6 bases). V lost 1 base, J lost 0 bases, and 8 bases lay in between. CDR3 length: 15 residues. Germline values: CDR1 MNHEY, CDR2 SMNVEV (reference sequence). The CDR3 DNA reads TGTGCCAGCAGTTTATGGGACACCAGCACAGATACGCAGTATTTT. Translating gives CASSLWDTSTDTQYF.

The genes are TRBV4-3 and TRBJ1-3; D gene ambiguous. The CDR3 loop spans 21 amino acids. Germline V gene lookup returns CDR1 LGHNA and CDR2 YSLEER. V shed 0 bases and J shed 0 bases, with 24 bases lying between them. The CDR3 DNA is TGCGCCAGCAGCCAAGATCTTCCGGGCGGGCAGCACTTATTCTCTGGAAACACCATATATTTT. Residues: CASSQDLPGGQHLFSGNTIYF.

The rearrangement joins TRBV27 to TRBJ2-1, with TRBD2 matching over 12 bases. Germline V gives CDR1 MNHEY, CDR2 SMNVEV (reference sequence). This CDR3 has 15 residues. Unmatched junction bases numbered 3, after V lost 5 bases and J lost 4 bases. The CDR3 bases are TGTGCCAGCAGTACCGGGACTAGCGGGTACAATGAGCAGTTCTTC. Amino acid sequence: CASSTGTSGYNEQFF.